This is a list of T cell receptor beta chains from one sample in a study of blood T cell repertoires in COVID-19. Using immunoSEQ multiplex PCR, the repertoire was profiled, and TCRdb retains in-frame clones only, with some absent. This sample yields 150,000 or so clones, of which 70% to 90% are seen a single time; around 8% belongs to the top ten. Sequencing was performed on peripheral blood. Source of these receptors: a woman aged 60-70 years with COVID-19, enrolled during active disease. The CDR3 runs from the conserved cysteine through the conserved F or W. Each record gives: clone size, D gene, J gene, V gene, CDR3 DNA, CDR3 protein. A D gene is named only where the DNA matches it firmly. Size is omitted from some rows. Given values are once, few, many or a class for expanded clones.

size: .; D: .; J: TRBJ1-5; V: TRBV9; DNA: TGTGCCAGCAGCGTTTCGGGGGACAATCAGCCCCAGCATTTT; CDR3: CASSVSGDNQPQHF
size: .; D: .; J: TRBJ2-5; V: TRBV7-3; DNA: TGTGCCAGCAGCGCTATTGATACCAGGACCGTCTCGGGGGAGACCCAGTACTTC; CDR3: CASSAIDTRTVSGETQYF
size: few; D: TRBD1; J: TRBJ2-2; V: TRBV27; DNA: TGTGCCAGCAGTTTATACAGGGGGAACACCGGGGAGCTGTTTTTT; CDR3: CASSLYRGNTGELFF
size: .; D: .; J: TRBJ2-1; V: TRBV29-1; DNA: TGCAGCGTCGAAGACGACATTGGGCAGTTCTTC; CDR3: CSVEDDIGQFF
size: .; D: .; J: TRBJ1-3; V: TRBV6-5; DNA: TGTGCCAGCAGTTACAGGATCGGGGGAAACACCATATATTTT; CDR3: CASSYRIGGNTIYF
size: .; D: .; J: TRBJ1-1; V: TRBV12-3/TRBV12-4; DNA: TGTGCCAGCAGCCCAGGGCGTGGTACTGAAGCTTTCTTT; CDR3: CASSPGRGTEAFF
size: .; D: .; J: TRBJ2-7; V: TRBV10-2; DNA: TGCGCCAGCAGTGTGGCGGGCGGCCCCTACGAGCAGTACTTC; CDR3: CASSVAGGPYEQYF
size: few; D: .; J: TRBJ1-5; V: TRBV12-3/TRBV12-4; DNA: TGTGCCAGCTGTGCCGGGAGAGGACGGCCCCAGCATTTT; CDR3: CASCAGRGRPQHF
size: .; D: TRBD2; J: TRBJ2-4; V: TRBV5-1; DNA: TGCGCCAGCAGCTTGATGCCTCCGGGACTAGCGGGGCCTAAAAACATTCAGTACTTC; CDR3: CASSLMPPGLAGPKNIQYF
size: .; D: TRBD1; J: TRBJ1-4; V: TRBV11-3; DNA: TGTGCCAGCAGCTTAGCGGGCCCCGGGACAGGGGATGCAACTAATGAAAAACTGTTTTTT; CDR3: CASSLAGPGTGDATNEKLFF
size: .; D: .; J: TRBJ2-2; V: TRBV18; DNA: TGTGCCAGCTCCCTTCTTTTGGTACGAGACACCGGGGAGCTGTTTTTT; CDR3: CASSLLLVRDTGELFF
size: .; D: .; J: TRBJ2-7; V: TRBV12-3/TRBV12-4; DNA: TGTGCCAGCAGTTTAGTAACAGGGCACGAGCAGTACTTC; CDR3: CASSLVTGHEQYF
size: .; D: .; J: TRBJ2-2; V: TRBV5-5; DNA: TGTGCCAGCCTCCAGGGGACGGCGAACACCGGGGAGCTGTTTTTT; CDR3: CASLQGTANTGELFF
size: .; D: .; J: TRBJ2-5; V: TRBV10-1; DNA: TGCGCCAGCTCTCGGGACACCCAAGAGACCCAGTACTTC; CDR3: CASSRDTQETQYF
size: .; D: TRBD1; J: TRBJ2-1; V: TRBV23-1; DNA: TGCGCCAGCAGTCCCCCCCCGGGACAGGGAGGATTCTTC; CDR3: CASSPPPGQGGFF
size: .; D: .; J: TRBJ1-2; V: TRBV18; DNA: TGTGCCAGCTCACCCAACAATGAAGGGGCGTCGTTCGTGGTAAACTATGGCTACACCTTC; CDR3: CASSPNNEGASFVVNYGYTF